This entry lists 3 T cell receptor beta chains sequenced from one sample in a study of T cell changes during pregnancy in multiple sclerosis. Generated by immunoSEQ multiplex PCR, the TCRdb table keeps only in-frame clones and is missing some. The sample records tens of thousands of clones, around 88% being singletons. Here the sequenced sample was CD4+ T cells from peripheral blood mononuclear cells, taken in the first trimester of pregnancy. The origin of the receptors is a female donor in good health, enrolled as a control in a pregnancy study.

The V call is TRBV15, the J call TRBJ2-2; a weak D match, TRBD2 (5 bases). Germline lookup yields CDR1 LNHNV and CDR2 YYDKDF (reference sequence). This CDR3 spans 14 amino acids. V lost 4 bases to trimming and J lost 2 bases, with 8 bases between them. DNA for the CDR3: TGTGCCACCAGCAAAGGACTCAACACCGGGGAGCTGTTTTTT. It yields the protein CATSKGLNTGELFF.

V gene TRBV7-9 combines with J gene TRBJ2-7; TRBD2 aligns across 7 bases. The CDR3 consists of 10 residues. The germline CDR1 and CDR2 sequences are SEHNR and FQNEAQ (reference sequence). V was clipped by 8 bases and J by 7 bases; unmatched bases: 2. CDR3: CASSGLEQYF. CDR3 coding DNA: TGTGCCAGCTCGGGACTAGAGCAGTACTTC. Full variable domain (outside the CDR3, taken from reference TRBV7-9 and TRBJ2-7): DTGVSQNPRHKITKRGQNVTFRCDPISEHNRLYWYRQTLGQGPEFLTYFQNEAQLEKSRLLSDRFSAERPKGSFSTLEIQRTEQGDSAMYLCASSGLEQYFGPGTRLTVT.

The chain uses TRBV5-6 and TRBJ1-1; 9 positions match TRBD1. CDR1 SGHDT and CDR2 YYEEEE come from the germline V gene. The CDR3 totals 15 residues. Germline trimming cut 4 bases from V and 7 bases from J; bases unmatched to any gene: 11. CDR3 DNA sequence: TGTGCCAGCAGCCCGGGACAGGGTAGGTGGAGTGAAGCTTTCTTT. Amino acid sequence: CASSPGQGRWSEAFF.